The 28 T cell receptor beta chains below come from one sample, sequenced in a study of cytomegalovirus exposure and HLA in healthy donors. It was with 60 Vbeta and 13 Jbeta primers that the PCR ran. The table came from immunoSEQ multiplex PCR; TCRdb's copy has only in-frame clones and leaves some out. The sample records around 150,000 clones, roughly 82% being singletons. The sample consisted of PBMCs. The receptors derive from a male donor in good health and CMV-seronegative.

V usage is TRBV21-1 and J usage is TRBJ2-3; TRBD2 is taken as the D call from the table, unchecked against the DNA. TRBV21-1 is classified as a pseudogene. The CDR3 covers 18 residues. The CDR3 DNA sequence: TGTGCCAGCAGCAAATGGCGTCGGCGGGAGAGAGTGTCAGATACGCAGTATTTT. It codes for CASSKWRRRERVSDTQYF.

Remarks on this clone: At one of its ends the junction is not consistent with the germline gene, which may arise from a read error. The chain carries TRBV7-2 and TRBJ2-7; 9 positions agree with TRBD2. This CDR3 comprises 13 residues. The germline V gene encodes CDR1 SGHTA and CDR2 FQGNSA. In DNA, the CDR3 is TGTGCCAGCAGCCTAGCGGGGCGTTACGAGCAGTACTTC. Residues: CASSLAGRYEQYF. The entire variable domain, with the rest obtained from reference TRBV7-2 and TRBJ2-7, is as follows: GAGVSQSPSNKVTEKGKDVELRCDPISGHTALYWYRQSLGQGLEFLIYFQGNSAPDKSGLPSDRFSAERTGGSVSTLTIQRTQQEDSAVYLCASSLAGRYEQYFGPGTRLTVT.

J is TRBJ2-1 and V is TRBV9, with 11 bases fitting TRBD1. Germline trimming cut 5 bases from V and 7 bases from J; bases unmatched to any gene: 2. Germline assignment: CDR1 SGDLS and CDR2 YYNGEE. The CDR3 consists of 13 residues. The CDR3 nucleotides are TGTGCCAGCAGTGGGACAGGGGGTAATGAGCAGTTCTTC. As protein: CASSGTGGNEQFF.

The rearrangement joins TRBV27 to TRBJ2-7; 7 bases agree with TRBD1. This CDR3 has 14 amino acids. J lost 2 bases, V lost 8 bases, and 9 bases had no gene match. Germline V gene data show CDR1 as MNHEY and CDR2 as SMNVEV (reference sequence). The CDR3 sequence is CASRGDRSAYEQYF. The CDR3 region has the DNA TGTGCCAGCCGAGGGGACAGAAGTGCCTACGAGCAGTACTTC.

This clone occurred a few times. V gene TRBV6-5 combines with J gene TRBJ2-7; possibly TRBD2 for D (5 bases). V lost 6 bases and J lost 6, with 18 bases in between. The CDR3 runs to 14 residues. CDR1 is MNHEY and CDR2 is SVGAGI in the germline V gene. As DNA, the CDR3 is TGTGCCAGCAGAGAGAGGGTCGAGGTAGGCGAGCAGTACTTC. Protein: CASRERVEVGEQYF.

The chain recombines TRBV29-1 with TRBJ1-1; D is unclear. The CDR3 loop spans 12 amino acids. Germline lookup yields CDR1 SQVTM and CDR2 ANQGSEA. The V gene lost 7 bases and the J gene lost 1 base, with 10 bases spanning the gap. The CDR3 nucleotides are TGCAGCGATATAGAACGGAACACTGAAGCTTTCTTT. Protein: CSDIERNTEAFF.

The CDR3: CASSFIQRNTEAFF. Written as DNA, the CDR3 is TGTGCCAGCAGCTTCATACAACGGAACACTGAAGCTTTCTTT. The rearrangement uses TRBV7-8 and TRBJ1-1; the D is unclear. Trimming left V 3 bases short and J 1 base short, with 9 bases between. The CDR3 is 14 residues long. CDR1 and CDR2 (germline): SGHVS, FQNEAQ.

The chain joins TRBV19 to TRBJ2-2, with TRBD2 as a possible D gene (6 bases). Germline CDR1 reads LNHDA; CDR2 reads SQIVND (reference sequence). The germline V and J ends were trimmed by 7 bases and 3 bases, with 15 bases remaining between them. CDR3 length: 15 amino acids. The CDR3 sequence: CASKKGGTDTGELFF. The CDR3 bases are TGTGCCAGTAAAAAGGGCGGGACCGACACCGGGGAGCTGTTTTTT. The full variable domain, with the rest looked up from reference TRBV19 and TRBJ2-2, is DGGITQSPKYLFRKEGQNVTLSCEQNLNHDAMYWYRQDPGQGLRLIYYSQIVNDFQKGDIAEGYSVSREKKESFPLTVTSAQKNPTAFYLCASKKGGTDTGELFFGEGSRLTVL.

Remarks on this clone: A junction boundary mismatches the germline segment, possibly from a read error. This chain uses TRBV5-6 with TRBJ2-2; tentative D call: TRBD2 (5 bases). The CDR3 loop spans 13 amino acids. Germline CDR1 and CDR2: SGHDT and YYEEEE. CDR3 sequence (DNA): TGTGCCAGCAGCTTTCTACGAACCGGGGAGCTGGTTTTT. Protein product: CASSFLRTGELVF.

The gene calls are TRBV7-2 and TRBJ1-5; D perhaps matches TRBD1 (5 bases). The CDR3 extends over 15 amino acids. Germline CDR1 SGHTA, CDR2 FQGNSA. V shed 4 bases and J shed 4 bases, with 14 bases lying between them. The CDR3: CASSSMGQSNQPQHF. CDR3 nucleotide sequence: TGTGCCAGCAGCTCAATGGGGCAGAGTAATCAGCCCCAGCATTTT. Together with reference TRBV7-2 and TRBJ1-5, the CDR3 gives the full variable domain: GAGVSQSPSNKVTEKGKDVELRCDPISGHTALYWYRQSLGQGLEFLIYFQGNSAPDKSGLPSDRFSAERTGGSVSTLTIQRTQQEDSAVYLCASSSMGQSNQPQHFGDGTRLSIL.

A few counts support this clone. The gene calls are TRBV7-9 and TRBJ2-5; D call uncertain. V dropped 5 bases and J dropped 1 base, with 11 bases sitting between them. The length of the CDR3 is 14 residues. The germline CDR1 and CDR2 sequences are SEHNR and FQNEAQ (reference sequence). Written as DNA, the CDR3 is TGTGCCAGCAGCCTCTATGAGTTCCAAGAGACCCAGTACTTC. Its protein product is CASSLYEFQETQYF.

The chain combines TRBV9 with TRBJ1-2; TRBD1 matches 9 bases. J was trimmed by 0 bases and V by 0 bases; bases with no gene match: 12. CDR1 is SGDLS and CDR2 is YYNGEE in the germline V gene. The CDR3 has 19 residues. The CDR3 region is CASSVDGRGQGKPNYGYTF. In DNA form, the CDR3 reads TGTGCCAGCAGCGTAGATGGGAGGGGACAGGGAAAGCCTAACTATGGCTACACCTTC.

In this sample, this clone turned up once. V gene TRBV5-6 combines with J gene TRBJ2-7; 15 bases are shared with TRBD2. V lost 3 bases to trimming and J lost 9 bases; unmatched junction nucleotides: 19. This CDR3 is built from 19 residues. Looked up from germline, CDR1 is SGHDT and CDR2 is YYEEEE. CDR3 nucleotides: TGTGCCAGCAGCTGGTATCCCGGGACTAGCGGGAGGCTGGGCAAGGCGCAGTACTTC. It is translated as CASSWYPGTSGRLGKAQYF.

This chain links TRBV5-6 with TRBJ1-1; perhaps TRBD1 as D (6 bases). The CDR3 has 16 amino acids. Trimming cost V 1 base and J 11 bases, with 24 bases left between them. Germline CDR1 reads SGHDT; CDR2 reads YYEEEE. The CDR3 reads CASSLQGGRRGGEAFF. The CDR3 DNA is TGTGCCAGCAGCTTGCAGGGAGGGAGACGAGGGGGTGAGGCTTTCTTT.

V usage is TRBV6-5 and J usage is TRBJ2-5, with TRBD1 matching 8 bases. Germline CDR1 MNHEY, CDR2 SVGAGI. The CDR3 runs to 16 residues. V was pared by 3 bases and J by 4 bases, with 10 bases of the junction left unmatched. The CDR3 is CASSYAQLTGGETQYF. As DNA, the CDR3 is TGTGCCAGCAGTTATGCCCAACTAACAGGGGGAGAGACCCAGTACTTC.

Notes on this clone: Different DNA sequences within this sample yield the same CDR3. The chain joins TRBV25-1 to TRBJ2-5; 8 bases are a match to TRBD2. The CDR3 is 15 residues long. V lost 2 bases to trimming and J lost 1 base; unmatched junction nucleotides: 3. Germline lookup yields CDR1 MGHDK and CDR2 SYGVNS. DNA of the CDR3: TGTGCCAGCAGTGAAGCTACTAGCGGCCAAGAGACCCAGTACTTC. Translating it yields CASSEATSGQETQYF.

Note on this clone: Other nucleotide sequences from this sample produce the same CDR3. V usage is TRBV2 and J usage is TRBJ2-7, with D perhaps TRBD2 (5 bases). V was trimmed by 8 bases and J by 2 bases, leaving 10 bases between them. The CDR3 consists of 12 residues. Looked up from germline, CDR1 is SNHLY and CDR2 is FYNNEI. This CDR3 reads CASLTGTYEQYF. The DNA for the CDR3 is TGTGCCAGCTTGACGGGAACCTACGAGCAGTACTTC.

This clone was detected only a few times. The chain uses TRBV27 and TRBJ2-3; TRBD2 aligns across 9 bases. The V gene end was trimmed by 8 bases and the J gene end by 3 bases; junction bases not matched to a gene: 12. Germline V gene sequence: CDR1 MNHEY, CDR2 SMNVEV (reference sequence). This CDR3 comprises 16 residues. The CDR3 DNA is TGTGCCAGCTGGACAGCGGGAGGTTTGCGTACAGATACGCAGTATTTT. Amino acids: CASWTAGGLRTDTQYF.

CDR3 protein: CASSPGGSGYTF. The CDR3 DNA is TGTGCCAGCAGCCCAGGGGGTAGCGGCTACACCTTC. This rearrangement joins TRBV7-2 to TRBJ1-2; 7 nucleotides agree with TRBD1. There are 12 residues in the CDR3. After removal of 5 bases from V and 8 bases from J, the junction contained 5 bases not matched to a gene. In germline, CDR1 is SGHTA, CDR2 FQGNSA.

The genes are TRBV4-1 and TRBJ2-7, with 7 bases that match TRBD2. This CDR3 is 15 amino acids long. Germline CDR1 and CDR2: MGHRA and YSYEKL. The V and J ends lost 1 base and 2 bases, in that order; junction bases with no gene match: 5. DNA of the CDR3: TGCGCCAGCAGCCAAGGATCGGGGGGAGCCTACGAGCAGTACTTC. Translated, it gives CASSQGSGGAYEQYF.

The chain links TRBV18 to TRBJ2-5; no definite D call. The CDR3 consists of 14 residues. CDR1 is KGHSH and CDR2 is LQKENI in the germline V gene. The V and J ends lost 0 bases and 2 bases respectively, with 7 bases between them. The CDR3 protein is CASSPPNGQETQYF. The CDR3 coding sequence is TGTGCCAGCTCACCACCGAACGGGCAAGAGACCCAGTACTTC.

The gene calls are TRBV27 and TRBJ2-3, with 8 positions matching TRBD1. The trim removed 0 bases at V and 6 bases at J, leaving 5 bases unmatched. The germline CDR1 and CDR2 sequences are MNHEY and SMNVEV (reference sequence). This CDR3 comprises 15 residues. CDR3 sequence: CASSLSRTGSDTQYF. The CDR3 bases are TGTGCCAGCAGTTTATCGAGGACAGGGTCGGATACGCAGTATTTT.

V usage is TRBV5-4 and J usage is TRBJ2-1; D unclear. This CDR3 has 11 residues. Deletions cut 5 bases from V and 9 bases from J, with 9 bases between. Germline CDR1 SGHNT, CDR2 YYREEE (reference sequence). The CDR3 nucleotides are TGTGCCAGCAGTTCTACGGGTGAGCAGTTCTTC. Residues: CASSSTGEQFF.

This clone was counted a few times. CDR3 in DNA: TGCAGCGTTGAAAGAGGGATTACCACAGATACGCAGTATTTT. It is translated as CSVERGITTDTQYF. The chain recombines TRBV29-1 with TRBJ2-3, with D perhaps TRBD2 (5 bases). With 2 bases removed from V and 2 bases from J, the gap between germline ends came to 11 bases. This CDR3 comprises 14 residues. CDR1 SQVTM and CDR2 ANQGSEA come from the germline V gene.

The chain carries TRBV7-9 and TRBJ2-5; weak D call: TRBD2 (5 bases). Trimming left V 3 bases short and J 5 bases short, with 13 bases between. The germline CDR1 and CDR2 sequences are SEHNR and FQNEAQ (reference sequence). The CDR3 loop spans 14 amino acids. CDR3: CASSFSELWETQYF. The DNA of the CDR3 is TGTGCCAGCAGCTTTAGCGAGTTGTGGGAGACCCAGTACTTC.

The chain carries TRBV28 and TRBJ1-1, with TRBD1 matching 9 bases. The CDR3 covers 14 residues. The J segment lost 8 bases and the V segment lost 3 bases, leaving 7 bases of the junction unmatched. Germline CDR1 reads MDHEN; CDR2 reads SYDVKM. The CDR3 nucleotides are TGTGCCAGCAGTTTTGGGGGGACAGGGCGAGAAGCTTTCTTT. It translates to CASSFGGTGREAFF.

This chain joins TRBV9 and TRBJ1-4, with TRBD1 identical over 7 bases. CDR1 is SGDLS and CDR2 is YYNGEE in the germline V gene. This CDR3 has 15 residues. V dropped 4 bases and J dropped 6; count of bases not matched to a gene: 9. DNA of the CDR3: TGTGCCAGCAGCCTATGGGACAGTAGGGATGAAAAACTGTTTTTT. Protein product: CASSLWDSRDEKLFF.

V is TRBV10-3 and J is TRBJ2-7, with D tentatively TRBD2 (5 bases). CDR1 ENHRY and CDR2 SYGVKD come from the germline V gene. The V end was cut by 5 bases, the J end by 7 bases, with 12 bases between. The CDR3 spans 12 residues. The CDR3 here is CAISTDLREQYF. CDR3 sequence (DNA): TGTGCCATCAGTACGGACTTACGGGAGCAGTACTTC.